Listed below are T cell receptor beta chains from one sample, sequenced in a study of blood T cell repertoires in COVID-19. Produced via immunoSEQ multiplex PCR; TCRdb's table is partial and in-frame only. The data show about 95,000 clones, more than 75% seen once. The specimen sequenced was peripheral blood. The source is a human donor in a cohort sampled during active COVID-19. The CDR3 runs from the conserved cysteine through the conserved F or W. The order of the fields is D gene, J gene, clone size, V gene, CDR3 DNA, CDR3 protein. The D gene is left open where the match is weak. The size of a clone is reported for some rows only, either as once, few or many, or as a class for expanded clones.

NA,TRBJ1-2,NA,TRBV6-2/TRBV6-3,TGTGCCAGCAGTTACAACACGGGTTATGGCTACACCTTC,CASSYNTGYGYTF
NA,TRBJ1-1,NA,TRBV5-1,TGCGCCAGCAGCTTGACCAGGGTGGTGGCTGAAGCTTTCTTT,CASSLTRVVAEAFF
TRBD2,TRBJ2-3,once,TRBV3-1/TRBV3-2,TGTGCCAGCAGCCAAGATTTTGCAGCGGGGGGGCTTATCAGGACAGATACGCAGTATTTT,CASSQDFAAGGLIRTDTQYF
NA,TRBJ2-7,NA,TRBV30,TGTGCCTGGGTTAGACAGCAAACCTACGAGCAGTACTTC,CAWVRQQTYEQYF
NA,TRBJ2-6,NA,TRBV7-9,TGTGCCAGCAGCTTAGGAGTTCTGTGGGCCAACGTCCTGACTTTC,CASSLGVLWANVLTF
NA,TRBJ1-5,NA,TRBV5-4,TGTGCCAGCAGCTTGGTTCCGGGGGAACAGCCCCAGCATTTT,CASSLVPGEQPQHF
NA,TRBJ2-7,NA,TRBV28,TGTGCCAGCAGTTTAGGGCAGACAAGCTCCTACGAGCAGTACTTC,CASSLGQTSSYEQYF
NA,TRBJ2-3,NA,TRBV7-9,TGTGCCAGCAGCCCAACGGGGTCGAGGGCAACAGATACGCAGTATTTT,CASSPTGSRATDTQYF
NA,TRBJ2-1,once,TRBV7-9,TGTGCCAGCAGCTTAGTGAACGGGGAAACGGTGGAGCAGTTCTTC,CASSLVNGETVEQFF
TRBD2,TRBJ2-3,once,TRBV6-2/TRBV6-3,TGTGCCAGCAGTACCGATAGCGGGGTCACAGATACGCAGTATTTT,CASSTDSGVTDTQYF
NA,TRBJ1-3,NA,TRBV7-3,TGTGCCAGCAGCTTAACGTTCGCAGGGTTTGGAAACACCATATATTTT,CASSLTFAGFGNTIYF
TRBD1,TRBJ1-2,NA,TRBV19,TGTGCCACCCCCCCAGGACAGGGAGTTCATGGCTACACCTTC,CATPPGQGVHGYTF
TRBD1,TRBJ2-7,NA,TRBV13,TGTGCCAGCAGCTTAGCACAGGGGTACTACGAGCAGTACTTC,CASSLAQGYYEQYF
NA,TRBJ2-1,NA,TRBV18,TGTGCCAGCTCTTACGAGGAGACTATATACAATGAGCAGTTCTTC,CASSYEETIYNEQFF
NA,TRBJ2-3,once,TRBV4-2,TGTGCCAGCAGCCAATCGAGCGGCGGGGTGAGCACAGATACGCAGTATTTT,CASSQSSGGVSTDTQYF
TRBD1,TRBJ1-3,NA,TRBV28,TGTGCCAGCATGAATCCCGGGACAGGTTACGGTGGAAACACCATATATTTT,CASMNPGTGYGGNTIYF